This T cell receptor beta chain was captured in a study of T-cell memory formation after mild COVID-19. Study outcomes and limitations: Pre-infection memory contained some responding clones, which suggested that cross-reactive memory had joined. While clones contracting from day 15 to 85 were balanced between CD4 and CD8, later expanders leaned CD4+.

This clonotype showed up just a few times. As yet, its antigen is unknown. The CDR3 spans 12 residues. Germline loops: CDR1 GTSNPN, CDR2 SVGIG (reference sequence). Trimming cost V 2 bases and J 4 bases, with 7 bases left between them. It was 5'RACE with constant-segment primers that produced the TCR alpha and TCR beta cDNA libraries, which carried sample barcodes and UMIs. Via MiXCR, TCRdb re-called the 5' RACE reads, giving one row per CDR3 protein. Of about 44,000 distinct CDR3 sequences in the sample, about 6.3% were seen once. The clonotype comes from an adult who had mild COVID-19 (a few samples of this study predate the infection). Cell type and time point are not known. The J gene is TRBJ2-3, the V gene TRBV30; either TRBD1 or TRBD2 may supply D (5 bases each). Specimen: PBMCs or a T cell subset sorted from them (not recorded which). DNA of the CDR3: TGTGCCTGGAGTAGGGGACCAGATACGCAGTATTTT. The encoded protein is CAWSRGPDTQYF.